The 14 T cell receptor beta chains below come from one sample, sequenced in a study of shared clonotypes between healthy human individuals (TCRdb year 2020). Receptor amplification or capture employed the immunoSEQ multiplex PCR assay. Not all clones reach the TCRdb copy of this immuneACCESS table, which keeps in-frame sequences only. Checked studies attribute under half of the gap to unresolved V genes and leave the rest unexplained. In this sample the table shows about 2.4 million clones, over 85% of which occur a single time. Of the sample, approximately 0.36% falls within the top ten clones. The sample consisted of naive CD4+ T cells from PBMCs. The sample's cell subset or site label is to be understood as: CD45RA+ positively selected. All receptors derive from a man aged 18 to 29 in good health. Some clones in this sample may be carry-over from other donors' samples.

The CDR3 DNA is TGTGCCAGCAGTGAACTGGGAACCTACTCCTACGAGCAGTACTTC. Its protein is CASSELGTYSYEQYF. The chain joins TRBV6-1 to TRBJ2-7, with no clear D. Trimming removed 2 bases from V and 0 bases from J, with 11 bases in between. The germline gives CDR1 MNHNS, CDR2 SASEGT. The CDR3 sequence is 15 residues long.

The chain links TRBV7-6 to TRBJ2-1; 10 nucleotides line up with TRBD2. With 4 bases clipped from V and 5 bases from J, the junction kept 8 bases outside the gene matches. The CDR3 consists of 16 residues. Germline V gene lookup returns CDR1 SGHVS and CDR2 FNYEAQ. As DNA, the CDR3 is TGTGCCAGCAGCTCAGGAGGACTAGCGGCTAACAATGAGCAGTTCTTC. Its protein product is CASSSGGLAANNEQFF.

Worth noting for this clone: This same CDR3 is encoded by further DNA sequences in the sample. The gene calls are TRBV5-4 and TRBJ1-1, with D hard to call. CDR1 is SGHNT, CDR2 YYREEE, per germline (reference sequence). There are 14 residues in the CDR3. Trimming left V 4 bases short and J 3 bases short, with 13 bases between. CDR3 nucleotides: TGTGCCAGCAGCCTAGGCCAGGCCGACACTGAAGCTTTCTTT. Its protein is CASSLGQADTEAFF.

This clone was found once. J is TRBJ1-3 and V is TRBV18; TRBD1 matches at 10 bases. The CDR3 spans 16 residues. J was trimmed by 2 bases and V by 2 bases; bases with no gene match: 3. CDR1 is KGHSH and CDR2 is LQKENI in the germline V gene. The CDR3 sequence: CASSPSGQGAGNTIYF. The CDR3 DNA reads TGTGCCAGCTCACCAAGCGGACAGGGGGCTGGAAACACCATATATTTT.

To note about this clone: Other DNA sequences from this sample encode an identical CDR3 as well. The V gene is TRBV21-1, the J gene TRBJ1-5. TRBV21-1 is an annotated pseudogene. The CDR3 is made up of 16 amino acids. CDR3 loop: CASSKVGTDSNQPQHF. The CDR3 nucleotides read TGTGCCAGCAGCAAAGTAGGGACCGATAGCAATCAGCCCCAGCATTTT.

Here the CDR3 reads CASRRQGPRTGELFF. In DNA, the CDR3 is TGTGCCAGCAGACGACAGGGGCCCCGCACCGGGGAGCTGTTTTTT. The genes are TRBV7-9 and TRBJ2-2; 8 nucleotides line up with TRBD1. Germline V lookup: CDR1 SEHNR, CDR2 FQNEAQ (reference sequence). Trimming removed 6 bases from V and 4 bases from J; junction bases left unmatched: 7. This CDR3 spans 15 amino acids. Drawing the rest from reference TRBV7-9 and TRBJ2-2, the complete variable domain is DTGVSQNPRHKITKRGQNVTFRCDPISEHNRLYWYRQTLGQGPEFLTYFQNEAQLEKSRLLSDRFSAERPKGSFSTLEIQRTEQGDSAMYLCASRRQGPRTGELFFGEGSRLTVL.

J is TRBJ1-1 and V is TRBV9, with 7 nucleotides matching TRBD1. The V and J ends lost 3 bases and 3 bases, in that order; junction bases with no gene match: 8. Germline V gene lookup returns CDR1 SGDLS and CDR2 YYNGEE. CDR3 length: 15 amino acids. CDR3: CASSARGGWDTEAFF. In DNA form, the CDR3 reads TGTGCCAGCAGCGCCAGGGGGGGATGGGACACTGAAGCTTTCTTT.

The chain is built from TRBV19 and TRBJ1-2; D gene ambiguous. CDR1 and CDR2 from the germline V gene are LNHDA and SQIVND (reference sequence). Between the trimmed V and J ends, which lost 4 bases and 8 bases, there was a span of 20 bases. The CDR3 spans 15 residues. This CDR3 reads CASSRGMGIPLGYTF. The DNA of the CDR3 is TGTGCCAGTAGTAGAGGGATGGGGATCCCCCTAGGCTACACCTTC. Supplemented by reference TRBV19 and TRBJ1-2, the full variable domain reads DGGITQSPKYLFRKEGQNVTLSCEQNLNHDAMYWYRQDPGQGLRLIYYSQIVNDFQKGDIAEGYSVSREKKESFPLTVTSAQKNPTAFYLCASSRGMGIPLGYTFGSGTRLTVV.

The genes are TRBV10-3 and TRBJ2-1, with D perhaps given as TRBD1 or TRBD2 (5 bases each). V shed 6 bases and J shed 1 base, with 10 bases lying between them. The CDR3 is 14 residues long. CDR1 ENHRY and CDR2 SYGVKD come from the germline V gene. In DNA form, the CDR3 reads TGTGCCATCAGGGACGGGGCGTCCTACAATGAGCAGTTCTTC. Residues: CAIRDGASYNEQFF.

V gene TRBV6-6 combines with J gene TRBJ2-5; 7 bases are a match to TRBD1. V gave up 6 bases and J gave up 2 bases; unmatched junction bases: 9. Germline V gene data show CDR1 as MNHNY and CDR2 as SVGAGI (reference sequence). The CDR3 contains 15 residues. The CDR3 here is CASRYGPGQQETQYF. The CDR3 coding sequence is TGTGCCAGCAGATATGGGCCGGGACAGCAAGAGACCCAGTACTTC.

The CDR3 DNA is TGTGCCACCAGCAGAGGCGGCGGGACTCCGGGCGACTATGGCTACACCTTC. Its protein product is CATSRGGGTPGDYGYTF. The chain recombines TRBV15 with TRBJ1-2, with D possibly being TRBD1 (5 bases). V was clipped by 1 base and J by 3 bases, with 18 bases between them. The CDR3 is made up of 17 amino acids. Germline CDR1 LNHNV, CDR2 YYDKDF (reference sequence).

This chain links TRBV18 with TRBJ2-7, with D possibly TRBD1 on 5 matching bases. Germline CDR1 KGHSH, CDR2 LQKENI. V shed 2 bases and J shed 3 bases, with 8 bases lying between them. The CDR3 has 13 residues. The CDR3 loop is CASSPTGLYEQYF. For the CDR3, the DNA is TGTGCCAGCTCACCAACAGGTCTCTACGAGCAGTACTTC.

This chain uses TRBV7-2 with TRBJ2-1; TRBD2 aligns across 7 bases. The junction had 4 bases not matched to a gene; V was cut back by 3 bases and J by 5 bases. Per the germline V gene, CDR1 is SGHTA and CDR2 is FQGNSA. The CDR3 has 14 amino acids. CDR3 amino acids: CASSFGGRNNEQFF. The CDR3 nucleotides are TGTGCCAGCAGCTTCGGCGGGAGAAACAATGAGCAGTTCTTC.

This chain connects TRBV4-2 to TRBJ1-6; D not resolved. V lost 1 base and J lost 8, with 6 bases in between. From germline, CDR1 is LGHNA and CDR2 YNFKEQ. The CDR3 totals 13 residues. CDR3 sequence (DNA): TGTGCCAGCAGCCAAGTCAGAGATTCACCCCTCCACTTT. Translation gives CASSQVRDSPLHF.